The rows below give T cell receptor beta chains drawn from one sample of a study of control samples from healthy donors and cancer patients. Only in-frame clones appear in the TCRdb table, and some are missing; sequencing was by immunoSEQ multiplex PCR. The repertoire consists of 200,000 to 250,000 clones, with just under 95% occurring once and the leading ten covering more than 1.3%. Input material: blood. These receptors were taken from a man in his fifties or sixties in good health. Each CDR3 is given with its conserved first and last residue. D genes are given only for firm matches. Size is omitted from some rows. Given values are once, few, many or a class for expanded clones.

TRBJ1-2	.	TRBV7-3	TRBD1	CASSRIQGPYGYTF
TRBJ2-1	once	TRBV11-2	TRBD1	CASSPQGYEQFF
TRBJ1-1	.	TRBV6-2/TRBV6-3	.	CASSYSPEGGRGTFMNTEAFF
TRBJ1-2	.	TRBV3-1/TRBV3-2	TRBD1	CASSRDSPHGYTF
TRBJ2-5	.	TRBV7-2	.	CASSPRHGEWETQYF
TRBJ2-3	.	TRBV21-1	.	CASSKEGDTQYF
TRBJ1-2	.	TRBV5-1	TRBD1	CASSPPGTGTHGYTF
TRBJ1-1	.	TRBV11-2	.	CASSLLGGNTEAFF
TRBJ2-5	.	TRBV6-5	.	CATLTAAETQYF
TRBJ2-3	.	TRBV7-3	.	CASSDRGYGTDTQYF
TRBJ1-1	.	TRBV6-5	.	CASSYGGGGRFEAFF
TRBJ2-2	.	TRBV4-2	TRBD2	CASSRNKGTSDLRGELFF
TRBJ2-3	.	TRBV20-1	.	CSATISDTQYF
TRBJ2-3	once	TRBV5-4	TRBD1	CASSLDATGVNTQYF
TRBJ1-1	.	TRBV19	TRBD1	CASSIVTGGPPFF
TRBJ1-1	.	TRBV3-1/TRBV3-2	.	CASSPSKGWNTEAFF
TRBJ2-2	.	TRBV7-2	.	CASSLTGTQAGELFF
TRBJ1-2	.	TRBV29-1	.	CSAPLTRLGGYTF
TRBJ1-2	.	TRBV7-9	TRBD1	CASSLETGGYGYTF
TRBJ1-2	.	TRBV3-1/TRBV3-2	.	CASSQADRRTNYGYTF
TRBJ2-3	once	TRBV12-3/TRBV12-4	.	CASSRLGSDTQYF